The entry below gives a single T cell receptor (beta chain) sequence along with its context. This clonotype is identified as medium-sized (0.01 to 0.1%). Its recognized antigen is unknown. No per-base quality is available; no much larger clone lies one base away. The data stem from a study of T and B cells in COVID-19 patients (TCRdb year 2020). General notes on the study: Using TRB and IGH repertoire sequencing of peripheral blood, the study characterized adaptive immunity in COVID-19 patients who had active infection or had recovered. A recovered cohort was made up of some 18 patients contributing approximately 22 samples, mostly after mild to moderate COVID-19 managed as outpatients. A median age of roughly 35 years was recorded in the recovered cohort versus around 70 years in the active-infection cohort. In the active-infection cohort, three fifths of the roughly 20 patients were critically ill and required mechanical ventilation or ECMO. Of the approximately 22 patients in the active-infection cohort, around 17 had comorbidities associated with unfavorable COVID-19 outcome. Over 7.5 million TCR sequences were analysed from a TCR and BCR sequence repository that comprised over 35 patients and roughly 73 time points. Two patients belonged to both the recovered and active cohorts because samples were available from active disease and after recovery. For the repertoire analyses, the comparison was an age-matched reference group of roughly 39 healthy donors who were negative for COVID-19 antibodies. As many as 9 follow-up blood samples were taken per patient, and some of the samples covered different disease stages within the same individual. Summary of the overall study and its limitations: The size of the cohort was considered insufficient for assessing HLA contributions to COVID-19 susceptibility or severity. TRBV/TRBJ gene usage was reported as strongly skewed in patients with COVID-19. Specific T cell subsets (CD4+/Treg/CD8+) and sorted SARS-CoV-2-responsive or tetramer+ T cells had not yet been sequenced, and the corresponding sequencing experiments were ongoing. TRB repertoires were found to be highly clonal in active COVID-19, whereas diversity and richness at recovery were found to rise above healthy donor levels. Blood samples from mildly ill patients during symptoms and early samples from severe cases were scarce. A total of approximately 2,300 exclusive TCR clusters, including 30 to 40 low-pGen clusters, were found in the recovered cohort. The reported TCR clusters were stated to require prospective validation before clinical use.

TRB repertoires were amplified from roughly 230-500 ng of genomic DNA extracted from blood. The sequencing machine was an Illumina MiSeq. TRB rearrangements were amplified by multiplex PCR with BIOMED2 TRB-A/B primer pools. Illumina-compatible adapters and 7-nucleotide sample barcodes were attached to the amplicons in two consecutive PCRs. Phusion HS II polymerase was used for all library PCRs. Amplicons were gel-purified with the NucleoSpin Gel and PCR Clean-up kit, quantified on Qubit, and pooled at 4 to 5 nM. Amplicon pool quality was checked on an Agilent 2100 Bioanalyzer before Illumina next-generation sequencing. As for how the authors treated the data: Annotation of TRB rearrangements was done in MiXCR 3.0.8 with the default MiXCR reference library. Non-productive reads and sequences with fewer than 2 reads were removed, and every unique CDR3 nucleotide sequence was treated as one clone. Clonality, diversity, richness and V-J gene usage were computed in R 3.5.1. TCR clustering by CDR3 similarity used GLIPH2, with generation probabilities calculated by OLGA. Only GLIPH2 clusters with at least four unique TCR clonotypes present in at least three individuals were retained. TCRdb passed the public sequencing reads through fastp at Q25 and MiXCR, retaining productive beta sequences. Each entry merges the rows of one CDR3 protein and shows their most common DNA and genes. The V and J calls, along with clone size, are taken from TCRdb and not from the paper's own processing. Here the sample has over 7,000 distinct CDR3 sequences; about 25% occur a single time. Around 6.4% of the sample belongs to the ten largest clones.

The source is a human donor who had recovered from COVID-19. Sequenced: blood.

This receptor carries the CDR3 CASTYSGTGLYGYTF. The sequenced DNA is TGTGCCAGCACTTACTCCGGGACAGGGCTCTATGGCTACACCTTC. This receptor chain uses TRBV27 and TRBJ1-2; 9 of the junction bases match TRBD1. From the germline V gene (reference sequence), CDR1 is MNHEY and CDR2 is SMNVEV. Its CDR3 holds 15 amino acids, cysteine through phenylalanine. Only the CDR3 part of the read is kept: 45 bases, read in frame from the first base. Germline trimming amounts to 7 bases on V and 4 bases on J, with 10 as the count of junction bases outside the gene matches.